The 22 T cell receptor beta chains presented below share a single source sample, sequenced in a study of cytomegalovirus exposure and HLA in healthy donors. PCR amplification relied on 60 Vbeta primers (plus 13 Jbeta primers). Repertoires were generated with immunoSEQ multiplex PCR, while TCRdb's copy carries only in-frame clones and drops some. Here the sample spans around 77,000 clones, around three quarters being singletons. Sequenced sample: PBMCs. All receptors derive from a man aged 35-49 years in good health and CMV-seronegative.

This clone was observed a few times. CDR3 region: CASSYNANTGELFF. The CDR3 DNA follows: TGTGCCAGTTCGTATAATGCGAACACCGGGGAGCTGTTTTTT. The rearrangement uses TRBV25-1 and TRBJ2-2, with D unresolved. The length of the CDR3 is 14 residues. V was cut by 9 bases and J by 0 bases, with 11 bases left in between. Germline V gives CDR1 MGHDK, CDR2 SYGVNS.

This clone was seen only a few times. This likely comes from a read error, as the CDR3 has no conserved phenylalanine or tryptophan at its end. The DNA is left out, because the CDR3 cannot be placed on it with certainty; the CDR3 is given as TCRdb lists it. Here the CDR3 reads CASSSSGTGLAY. This chain links TRBV6-5 with TRBJ1-1; the listed D gene, TRBD1, was not tested against the DNA. The CDR3 is 12 amino acids in total, end residues counted. Germline CDR1 and CDR2: MNHEY and SVGAGI.

The CDR3 protein is CASSLGQGTFSGNTIYF. DNA of the CDR3: TGTGCCAGCAGCTTAGGACAGGGCACCTTCTCTGGAAACACCATATATTTT. This chain joins TRBV11-2 and TRBJ1-3; 7 nucleotides line up with TRBD1. CDR1 is SGHAT and CDR2 is FQNNGV in the germline V gene. The CDR3 totals 17 residues. The junction had 6 bases not matched to a gene; V was cut back by 1 base and J by 0 bases.

This chain joins TRBV21-1 and TRBJ1-1. TRBV21-1 is labeled a pseudogene. This CDR3 comprises 15 residues. Here the CDR3 reads CASSTRRGRSAEAFF. The CDR3 coding sequence is TGTGCCAGCAGCACACGACGGGGAAGGAGTGCTGAAGCTTTCTTT.

The rearrangement joins TRBV27 to TRBJ2-3; TRBD2 agrees at 9 bases. With 3 bases clipped from V and 5 bases from J, the junction kept 6 bases outside the gene matches. The CDR3 totals 15 residues. Germline-derived CDR1 and CDR2 are MNHEY and SMNVEV (reference sequence). The CDR3 coding sequence is TGTGCCAGCAGTTTGGCTAGCGGGGTGATAGATACGCAGTATTTT. This encodes CASSLASGVIDTQYF.

The rearrangement links TRBV19 to TRBJ1-4; TRBD1 agrees at 11 bases. Germline lookup yields CDR1 LNHDA and CDR2 SQIVND (reference sequence). Trimming at V came to 5 bases and at J to 1 base, leaving 9 bases not matched to a gene. The CDR3 length is 18 residues. Here the CDR3 DNA reads TGTGCCAGTAGTTCCCCCGGGACAGGGGGTATAACTAATGAAAAACTGTTTTTT. Its protein is CASSSPGTGGITNEKLFF.

The V and J genes are TRBV6-5 and TRBJ1-6; D is possibly TRBD1 (6 bases). There are 13 residues in the CDR3. V was shortened by 2 bases and J by 9 bases, with 8 bases between the two germline ends. The germline gives CDR1 MNHEY, CDR2 SVGAGI. The CDR3 loop reads CASSYRTVSPLHF. The CDR3 nucleotides read TGTGCCAGCAGTTACCGGACAGTTTCACCCCTCCACTTT.

CDR3 region: CASSWDRGVGTEAFF. For the CDR3, the DNA is TGTGCCAGTAGTTGGGACAGGGGTGTGGGAACTGAAGCTTTCTTT. This sequence joins TRBV19 and TRBJ1-1, with TRBD1 matching 10 bases. Trimming at V came to 5 bases and at J to 5 bases, leaving 8 bases not matched to a gene. CDR3 length equals 15 residues. The germline CDR1 and CDR2 sequences are LNHDA and SQIVND (reference sequence).

The table lists this clone with a few counts. This chain connects TRBV9 to TRBJ2-7; D ambiguous. V was trimmed by 2 bases and J by 3 bases, leaving 3 bases between them. The CDR3 is 11 amino acids. Germline lookup yields CDR1 SGDLS and CDR2 YYNGEE. CDR3 bases: TGTGCCAGCAGCGTCGGCTACGAGCAGTACTTC. The encoded protein is CASSVGYEQYF.

This clone appeared a single time. This chain joins TRBV11-2 and TRBJ1-1; 7 bases are a match to TRBD1. Trimming cost V 1 base and J 5 bases; bases outside gene matches: 10. Germline lookup yields CDR1 SGHAT and CDR2 FQNNGV. The CDR3 length is 16 residues. The CDR3 spells CASSLAQGTVSTEAFF. The CDR3 coding sequence is TGTGCCAGCAGCTTAGCACAGGGGACCGTGTCGACTGAAGCTTTCTTT. The whole variable domain, remainder taken from reference TRBV11-2 and TRBJ1-1, is EAGVAQSPRYKIIEKRQSVAFWCNPISGHATLYWYQQILGQGPKLLIQFQNNGVVDDSQLPKDRFSAERLKGVDSTLKIQPAKLEDSAVYLCASSLAQGTVSTEAFFGQGTRLTVV.

This sequence joins TRBV30 and TRBJ2-1; TRBD2 might be the D (6 bases). Looked up from germline, CDR1 is GTSNPN and CDR2 is SVGIG (reference sequence). Deletions cut 4 bases from V and 0 bases from J, with 10 bases between. There are 14 residues in the CDR3. The CDR3 bases are TGTGCCTGGATGGGACTGAGCTCCTACAATGAGCAGTTCTTC. The encoded protein is CAWMGLSSYNEQFF.

This chain connects TRBV15 to TRBJ1-2; TRBD1 matches 8 bases. V was clipped by 3 bases and J by 5 bases; unmatched bases: 5. CDR1 and CDR2 from the germline V gene are LNHNV and YYDKDF (reference sequence). The CDR3 length is 14 residues. CDR3 loop: CATSRDRAQYGYTF. The CDR3 DNA is TGTGCCACCAGCAGGGACAGGGCACAATATGGCTACACCTTC.

The CDR3 protein is CASSLQGADNQPQHF. CDR3 in DNA: TGCGCCAGCAGCTTACAGGGGGCCGACAATCAGCCCCAGCATTTT. This rearrangement joins TRBV5-1 to TRBJ1-5; 9 bases map to TRBD1. V lost 2 bases and J lost 3; bases outside the gene matches: 3. The CDR3 is made up of 15 amino acids. Germline CDR1 SGHRS, CDR2 YFSETQ. The full variable domain, completed using reference TRBV5-1 and TRBJ1-5, is KAGVTQTPRYLIKTRGQQVTLSCSPISGHRSVSWYQQTPGQGLQFLFEYFSETQRNKGNFPGRFSGRQFSNSRSEMNVSTLELGDSALYLCASSLQGADNQPQHFGDGTRLSIL.

The rearrangement uses TRBV5-1 and TRBJ2-3; TRBD2 matches at 11 bases. Trimming at V came to 3 bases and at J to 3 bases, leaving 18 bases not matched to a gene. Germline assignment: CDR1 SGHRS and CDR2 YFSETQ. The CDR3 is made up of 20 amino acids. The CDR3 region has the DNA TGCGCCAGCAGCTCGCGGACTAGCGGGCAATCCTGGCCCTCTACAGATACGCAGTATTTT. Translation gives CASSSRTSGQSWPSTDTQYF.

The rearrangement joins TRBV15 to TRBJ1-2; D perhaps matches TRBD1 (5 bases). Trimming removed 0 bases at V and 6 bases at J, with 11 bases between. This CDR3 spans 14 amino acids. From germline, CDR1 is LNHNV and CDR2 YYDKDF (reference sequence). The CDR3: CATSREAGLNGYTF. The CDR3 region has the DNA TGTGCCACCAGCAGAGAAGCAGGGCTGAATGGCTACACCTTC.

The V call is TRBV7-2, the J call TRBJ1-1, with 7 bases aligning to TRBD1. The CDR3 extends over 13 amino acids. The ends lost 1 base at V and 9 bases at J; junction bases unmatched: 5. Germline lookup yields CDR1 SGHTA and CDR2 FQGNSA. CDR3 amino acids: CASSLERTGKAFF. Here the CDR3 DNA reads TGTGCCAGCAGCTTAGAAAGGACAGGCAAAGCTTTCTTT.

This clone came up a few times. The chain carries TRBV4-1 and TRBJ1-5; D is perhaps TRBD1 (6 bases). CDR1 is MGHRA and CDR2 is YSYEKL in the germline V gene. The CDR3 covers 16 residues. V gave up 4 bases and J gave up 2 bases, with 15 bases separating them. CDR3 in DNA: TGCGCCAGCAGCCTCGACACAGGGTTTGGCAATCAGCCCCAGCATTTT. It is translated as CASSLDTGFGNQPQHF.

J is TRBJ1-3 and V is TRBV9; D is unresolved. Trimming pared 3 bases from V and 8 bases from J, leaving 15 bases between. CDR3 size: 14 residues. Germline CDR1 and CDR2: SGDLS and YYNGEE. CDR3 amino acids: CASSGQYPPDTIYF. Here the CDR3 DNA reads TGTGCCAGCAGCGGCCAGTACCCCCCTGACACCATATATTTT. Full variable domain (rest looked up from reference TRBV9 and TRBJ1-3): DSGVTQTPKHLITATGQRVTLRCSPRSGDLSVYWYQQSLDQGLQFLIQYYNGEERAKGNILERFSAQQFPDLHSELNLSSLELGDSALYFCASSGQYPPDTIYFGEGSWLTVV.

J is TRBJ1-2 and V is TRBV6-5; D may be TRBD1 (5 bases). The CDR3 totals 15 residues. CDR1 and CDR2 from the germline V gene are MNHEY and SVGAGI. The V gene lost 0 bases and the J gene lost 3 bases, with 11 bases spanning the gap. CDR3 residues: CASSYSTRGDYGYTF. The CDR3 coding sequence is TGTGCCAGCAGTTACTCGACAAGGGGCGACTATGGCTACACCTTC.

The rearrangement joins TRBV19 to TRBJ2-3; TRBD2 matches at 9 bases. Per germline, CDR1 LNHDA and CDR2 SQIVND (reference sequence). The CDR3 contains 19 residues. V shed 4 bases and J 2 bases; nucleotides not matched to a gene: 16. CDR3 coding DNA: TGTGCCAGTAGTAAGAGGGCAGCGGGGGGTCTCCAAAACACAGATACGCAGTATTTT. This encodes CASSKRAAGGLQNTDTQYF.

This clone was found a few times. CDR3 amino acids: CASSLRRGGQPQHF. CDR3 DNA: TGCGCCAGCAGCCTACGGAGGGGCGGTCAGCCCCAGCATTTT. The rearrangement links TRBV4-1 to TRBJ1-5; D possibly corresponds to TRBD1 (5 bases). V lost 4 bases to trimming and J lost 6 bases, with 13 bases between them. CDR1 MGHRA and CDR2 YSYEKL come from the germline V gene. The CDR3 covers 14 residues.

The rearrangement uses TRBV27 and TRBJ2-7, with D possibly matching TRBD2 (7 bases). CDR1 MNHEY and CDR2 SMNVEV come from the germline V gene (reference sequence). The length of the CDR3 is 14 residues. Trimming took 10 bases from V and 0 from J, leaving 16 bases between them. In nucleotides, the CDR3 is TGTGCCACCCTTTGGGGGGGGCTCTCCTACGAGCAGTACTTC. Translation gives CATLWGGLSYEQYF.